These 3 T cell receptor beta chains came from one sample sequenced in a study of PD-L1 blockade in urothelial cancer. Profiled with immunoSEQ multiplex PCR; TCRdb holds only in-frame clones, not every one. The sample lists approximately 63,000 clones, approximately 80% occurring once. Time point denoted: pretreatment peripheral blood. This specimen consisted of PBMCs, obtained around atezolizumab (anti-PD-L1) treatment. These receptor sequences come from a man aged 70 or older with urothelial cancer.

The gene calls are TRBV2 and TRBJ1-2; 7 nucleotides agree with TRBD1. Losses at the gene ends were 4 bases for V and 6 bases for J; bases not matched to a gene: 5. Germline CDR1 reads SNHLY; CDR2 reads FYNNEI. This CDR3 is 13 amino acids long. The CDR3 region is CASSGQGVHGYTF. The CDR3 coding sequence is TGTGCCAGCAGTGGGCAGGGGGTGCATGGCTACACCTTC.

This clone was recorded only once. The chain couples TRBV4-3 to TRBJ1-1, with D unclear. Germline loops: CDR1 LGHNA, CDR2 YSLEER. The CDR3 is 15 amino acids. The ends were cut back, 0 bases at V and 0 bases at J, with 8 bases in the middle. Here the CDR3 reads CASSQDDFMNTEAFF. Written as DNA, the CDR3 is TGCGCCAGCAGCCAAGATGACTTCATGAACACTGAAGCTTTCTTT.

V and J are TRBV5-6 and TRBJ1-4; TRBD1 might be the D (5 bases). V was shortened by 3 bases and J by 8 bases, with 11 bases between the two germline ends. This CDR3 contains 13 residues. Looked up from germline, CDR1 is SGHDT and CDR2 is YYEEEE. CDR3 sequence: CASSWSGDEKLFF. The CDR3, as DNA: TGTGCCAGCAGCTGGTCGGGGGACGAAAAACTGTTTTTT.